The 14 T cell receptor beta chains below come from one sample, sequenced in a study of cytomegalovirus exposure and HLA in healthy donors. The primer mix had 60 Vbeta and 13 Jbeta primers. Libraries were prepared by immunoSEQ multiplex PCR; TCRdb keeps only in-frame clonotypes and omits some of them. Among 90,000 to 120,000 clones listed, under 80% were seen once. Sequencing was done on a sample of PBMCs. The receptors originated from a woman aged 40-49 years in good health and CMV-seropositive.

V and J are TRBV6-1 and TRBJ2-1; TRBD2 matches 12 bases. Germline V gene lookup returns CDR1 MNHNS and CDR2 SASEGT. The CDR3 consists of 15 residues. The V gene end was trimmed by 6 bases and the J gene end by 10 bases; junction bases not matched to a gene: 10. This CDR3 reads CASRRLLAGGDEQFF. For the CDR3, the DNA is TGTGCCAGCAGAAGGTTACTAGCGGGGGGAGACGAGCAGTTCTTC.

Here the CDR3 reads CASSQRTGLNTEAFF. Here the CDR3 DNA reads TGTGCCAGCAGCCAACGGACAGGGTTGAACACTGAAGCTTTCTTT. The rearrangement links TRBV7-2 to TRBJ1-1; 8 positions match TRBD1. This CDR3 region has 15 residues. Germline CDR1 reads SGHTA; CDR2 reads FQGNSA. With V trimmed by 5 bases and J by 0 bases, 5 bases remained unmatched.

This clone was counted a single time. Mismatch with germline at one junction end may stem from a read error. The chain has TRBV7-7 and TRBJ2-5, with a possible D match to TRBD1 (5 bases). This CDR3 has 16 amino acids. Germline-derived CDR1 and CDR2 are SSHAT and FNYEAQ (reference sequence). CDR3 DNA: TGTGCTAGCAGCCCTCTGTCCTCGGTAGCAGGGGAGACCCAGTACTTC. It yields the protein CASSPLSSVAGETQYF.

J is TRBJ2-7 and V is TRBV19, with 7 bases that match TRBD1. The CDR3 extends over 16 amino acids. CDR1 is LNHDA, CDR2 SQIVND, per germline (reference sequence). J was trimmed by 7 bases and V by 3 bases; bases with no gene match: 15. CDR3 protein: CASSIVSGQPPTEQYF. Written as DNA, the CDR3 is TGTGCCAGTAGTATTGTCTCGGGACAGCCTCCTACTGAGCAGTACTTC.

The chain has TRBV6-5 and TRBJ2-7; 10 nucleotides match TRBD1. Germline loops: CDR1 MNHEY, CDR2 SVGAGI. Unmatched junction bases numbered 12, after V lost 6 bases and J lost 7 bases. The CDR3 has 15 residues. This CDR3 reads CASRRQGARSEEQYF. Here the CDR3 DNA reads TGTGCCAGCAGGAGACAGGGGGCTAGGTCGGAAGAGCAGTACTTC.

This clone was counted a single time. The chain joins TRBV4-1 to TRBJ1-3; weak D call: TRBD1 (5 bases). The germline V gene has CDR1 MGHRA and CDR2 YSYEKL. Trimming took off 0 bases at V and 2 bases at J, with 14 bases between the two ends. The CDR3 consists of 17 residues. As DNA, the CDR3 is TGCGCCAGCAGCCAAGAACCCGCAGGGTCGGCTGGAAACACCATATATTTT. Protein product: CASSQEPAGSAGNTIYF.

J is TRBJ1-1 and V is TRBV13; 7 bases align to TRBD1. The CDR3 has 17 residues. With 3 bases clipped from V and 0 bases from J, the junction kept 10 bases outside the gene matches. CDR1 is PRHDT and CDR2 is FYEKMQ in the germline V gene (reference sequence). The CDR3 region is CASSFGPDRRMNTEAFF. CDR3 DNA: TGTGCCAGCAGCTTTGGGCCGGACAGGAGGATGAACACTGAAGCTTTCTTT.

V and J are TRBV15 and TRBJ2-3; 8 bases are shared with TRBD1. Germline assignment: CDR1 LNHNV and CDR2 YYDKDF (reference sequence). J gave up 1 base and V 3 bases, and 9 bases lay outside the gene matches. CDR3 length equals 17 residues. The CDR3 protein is CATSRGDRSLRTDTQYF. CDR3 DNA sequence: TGTGCCACCAGCAGGGGGGACAGGAGTCTTCGCACAGATACGCAGTATTTT.

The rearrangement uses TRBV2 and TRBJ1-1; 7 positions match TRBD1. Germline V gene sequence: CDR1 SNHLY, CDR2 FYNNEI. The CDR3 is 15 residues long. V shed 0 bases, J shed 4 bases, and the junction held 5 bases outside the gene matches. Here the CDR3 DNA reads TGTGCCAGCAGTGAAGCGCGACAGGGCTTCACTGAAGCTTTCTTT. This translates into CASSEARQGFTEAFF.

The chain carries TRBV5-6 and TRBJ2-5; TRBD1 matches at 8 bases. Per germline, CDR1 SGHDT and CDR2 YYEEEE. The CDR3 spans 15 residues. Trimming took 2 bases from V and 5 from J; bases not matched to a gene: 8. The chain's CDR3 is CASSLEGQGWETQYF. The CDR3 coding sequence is TGTGCCAGCAGCTTAGAAGGACAGGGATGGGAGACCCAGTACTTC. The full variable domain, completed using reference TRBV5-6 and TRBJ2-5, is DAGVTQSPTHLIKTRGQQVTLRCSPKSGHDTVSWYQQALGQGPQFIFQYYEEEERQRGNFPDRFSGHQFPNYSSELNVNALLLGDSALYLCASSLEGQGWETQYFGPGTRLLVL.

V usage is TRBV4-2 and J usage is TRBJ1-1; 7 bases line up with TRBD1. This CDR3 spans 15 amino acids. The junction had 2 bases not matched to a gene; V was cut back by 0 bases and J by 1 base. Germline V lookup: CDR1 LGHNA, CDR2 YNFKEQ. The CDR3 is CASSQETGSNTEAFF. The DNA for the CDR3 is TGTGCCAGCAGCCAAGAGACAGGGTCGAACACTGAAGCTTTCTTT.

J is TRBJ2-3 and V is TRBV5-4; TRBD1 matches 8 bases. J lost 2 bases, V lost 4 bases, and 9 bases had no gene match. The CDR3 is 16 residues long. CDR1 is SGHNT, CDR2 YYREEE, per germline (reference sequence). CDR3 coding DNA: TGTGCCAGCAGCCCGGGACAGGCAAAGACCACAGATACGCAGTATTTT. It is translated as CASSPGQAKTTDTQYF. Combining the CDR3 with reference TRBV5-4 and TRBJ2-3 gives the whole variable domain ETGVTQSPTHLIKTRGQQVTLRCSSQSGHNTVSWYQQALGQGPQFIFQYYREEENGRGNFPPRFSGLQFPNYSSELNVNALELDDSALYLCASSPGQAKTTDTQYFGPGTRLTVL.

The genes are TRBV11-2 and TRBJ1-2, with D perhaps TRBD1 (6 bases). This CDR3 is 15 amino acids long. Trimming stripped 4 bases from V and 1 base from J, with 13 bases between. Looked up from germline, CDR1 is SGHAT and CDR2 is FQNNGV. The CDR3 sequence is CASSSRTADNYGYTF. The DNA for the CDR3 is TGTGCCAGCAGCTCCAGGACAGCCGATAACTATGGCTACACCTTC.

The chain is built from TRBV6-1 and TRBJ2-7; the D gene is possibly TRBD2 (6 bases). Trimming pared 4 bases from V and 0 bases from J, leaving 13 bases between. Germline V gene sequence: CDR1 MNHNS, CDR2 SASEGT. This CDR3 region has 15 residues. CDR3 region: CASSGPGLNSYEQYF. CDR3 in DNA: TGTGCCAGCAGTGGACCGGGACTTAACTCCTACGAGCAGTACTTC.